This T cell receptor (beta chain) was captured by sequencing in a study of identical twins. A universal primer site was added by template switching, and unique molecular identifiers were carried by the cDNA. TCRdb re-derived calls from the 5' RACE reads in MiXCR, one entry per CDR3 protein. Of 1.5 million to 2 million distinct CDR3 sequences in the sample, about 31% were seen once. This clonotype was seen a handful of times. Antigen unknown. The study, taken as a whole, reports: Memory repertoires lacked the insertion deficit that abundant cord blood beta clonotypes showed.

Sequencing input: cord blood. This sequence originates from a newborn girl in good health.

The DNA for the CDR3 is TGTGCTAGTGGTTTGTCGACAGGAGTCGGCTACACCTTC. Residues: CASGLSTGVGYTF. The chain is built from TRBV12-5 and TRBJ1-2, with a possible D match to TRBD1 (6 bases). Germline V gene sequence: CDR1 LGHNT, CDR2 FRNRAP. V was pared by 2 bases and J by 8 bases, with 12 bases between. The CDR3 sequence is 13 residues long.